This passage covers 24 T cell receptor beta chains from one sample sequenced in a study of a mutant IDH1 vaccine in newly diagnosed glioma. The repertoire was sequenced with immunoSEQ multiplex PCR; TCRdb's copy has only in-frame clones and lacks some. The sample lists about 48,000 clones; 65% to 85% were seen once. No antigens are known for them. Specified time point: week 35, safety follow-up. Each dose delivered 300 ug of mutant IDH1 20-mer peptide subcutaneously with imiquimod. Sequencing was performed on PBMCs, taken from a glioma patient whose treatment included an IDH1 peptide vaccine. The source is a man aged 40-50 years with glioma.

This chain connects TRBV19 to TRBJ1-1; D gene ambiguous. CDR1 LNHDA and CDR2 SQIVND come from the germline V gene (reference sequence). The CDR3 runs to 17 residues. Trimming cost V 1 base and J 4 bases, with 19 bases left between them. CDR3 sequence (DNA): TGTGCCAGTAGTATAGGGGGTACTTATCTATTGGCCACTGAAGCTTTCTTT. Its translation is CASSIGGTYLLATEAFF.

This clone was detected a few times. The chain employs TRBV29-1 and TRBJ1-1; D remains unclear. This CDR3 comprises 12 residues. Germline values: CDR1 SQVTM, CDR2 ANQGSEA. The V end was cut by 3 bases, the J end by 4 bases, with 9 bases between. CDR3 DNA sequence: TGCAGCGTTGAGAGTCACACCACTGAAGCTTTCTTT. Amino acid sequence: CSVESHTTEAFF.

The chain couples TRBV7-2 to TRBJ2-2, with 7 bases fitting TRBD2. Germline-derived CDR1 and CDR2 are SGHTA and FQGNSA. The V gene end was trimmed by 6 bases and the J gene end by 7 bases; junction bases not matched to a gene: 8. The CDR3 length is 14 residues. CDR3 DNA: TGTGCCAGCAGACTAGTATTAGCGGGCGGGGAGCTGTTTTTT. Its protein product is CASRLVLAGGELFF. Complete variable domain (other parts from reference TRBV7-2 and TRBJ2-2): GAGVSQSPSNKVTEKGKDVELRCDPISGHTALYWYRQSLGQGLEFLIYFQGNSAPDKSGLPSDRFSAERTGGSVSTLTIQRTQQEDSAVYLCASRLVLAGGELFFGEGSRLTVL.

The chain carries TRBV4-1 and TRBJ1-3, with unresolved D. CDR3 length equals 14 residues. Germline V gene data show CDR1 as MGHRA and CDR2 as YSYEKL. V was cut by 1 base and J by 0 bases, with 4 bases left in between. CDR3 DNA sequence: TGCGCCAGCAGCCAAGTTAGCTCTGGAAACACCATATATTTT. This sequence encodes CASSQVSSGNTIYF.

The rearrangement uses TRBV7-9 and TRBJ2-4; 7 bases are shared with TRBD1. Germline-derived CDR1 and CDR2 are SEHNR and FQNEAQ (reference sequence). J lost 4 bases, V lost 1 base, and 16 bases had no gene match. CDR3 size: 19 residues. The CDR3 loop is CASSLGTSEISGGKNIQYF. The DNA of the CDR3 is TGTGCCAGCAGCTTAGGTACTTCAGAAATATCAGGGGGTAAAAACATTCAGTACTTC.

The chain carries TRBV5-4 and TRBJ1-2; unclear D gene. Germline V gene lookup returns CDR1 SGHNT and CDR2 YYREEE (reference sequence). The CDR3 length is 12 residues. The V end lost 1 base, the J end lost 8 bases, and 9 bases lay between the germline ends. The CDR3 region has the DNA TGTGCCAGCAGCTTGAGTCAGCGGGGCTACACCTTC. This codes for CASSLSQRGYTF.

The chain links TRBV27 to TRBJ2-1; D might be TRBD2 (6 bases). The CDR3 is made up of 15 amino acids. Germline CDR1 and CDR2: MNHEY and SMNVEV (reference sequence). With 3 bases removed from V and 4 bases from J, the gap between germline ends came to 13 bases. In nucleotides, the CDR3 is TGTGCCAGCAGTTTGAGTAGCGGCCCTTACAATGAGCAGTTCTTC. As protein: CASSLSSGPYNEQFF.

The rearrangement uses TRBV5-1 and TRBJ2-3; 7 bases line up with TRBD2. Germline V gene sequence: CDR1 SGHRS, CDR2 YFSETQ. The trim removed 0 bases at V and 0 bases at J, leaving 4 bases unmatched. The CDR3 is made up of 16 amino acids. This CDR3 reads CASSLVTGGSTDTQYF. CDR3 coding DNA: TGCGCCAGCAGCTTGGTTACCGGGGGGAGCACAGATACGCAGTATTTT.

V usage is TRBV4-1 and J usage is TRBJ1-1; maybe TRBD1 (6 bases). CDR3 length: 16 amino acids. Germline-derived CDR1 and CDR2 are MGHRA and YSYEKL. Trimming left V 0 bases short and J 0 bases short, with 11 bases between. The CDR3 reads CASSQDQGGLNTEAFF. DNA for the CDR3: TGCGCCAGCAGCCAAGATCAAGGGGGTTTGAACACTGAAGCTTTCTTT.

The chain is built from TRBV10-2 and TRBJ2-7, with D unresolved. Trimming stripped 8 bases from V and 6 bases from J, with 5 bases between. This CDR3 has 9 residues. Germline V gene sequence: CDR1 WSHSY, CDR2 SAAADI. CDR3 loop: CASGSEQYF. In nucleotides, the CDR3 is TGCGCCAGCGGGTCCGAGCAGTACTTC.

The gene calls are TRBV1 and TRBJ2-3. TRBV1 constitutes a pseudogene. CDR3 length equals 12 residues. CDR3: CTSSQVLDTQYF. CDR3 DNA sequence: TGCACCAGCAGCCAAGTGCTAGATACGCAGTATTTT.

Only a few counts were recorded for this clone. The rearrangement uses TRBV7-6 and TRBJ1-4; D not certain. CDR3 length: 12 residues. CDR1 and CDR2 from the germline V gene are SGHVS and FNYEAQ. Trimming stripped 5 bases from V and 11 bases from J, with 12 bases between. CDR3 in DNA: TGTGCCAGCAGCCTCCAAGAGGGCAAACTGTTTTTT. Translating it yields CASSLQEGKLFF. Filled out from reference TRBV7-6 and TRBJ1-4, the complete variable domain reads GAGVSQSPRYKVTKRGQDVALRCDPISGHVSLYWYRQALGQGPEFLTYFNYEAQQDKSGLPNDRFSAERPEGSISTLTIQRTEQRDSAMYRCASSLQEGKLFFGSGTQLSVL.

A single count supports this clone. The chain carries TRBV2 and TRBJ1-5, with 8 bases fitting TRBD1. CDR3 length equals 13 residues. J gave up 6 bases and V 7 bases, and 5 bases lay outside the gene matches. Germline V CDR1 and CDR2: SNHLY, FYNNEI. Written as DNA, the CDR3 is TGTGCCAGCACGAACGACAGGGGTCAGCCCCAGCATTTT. Its protein is CASTNDRGQPQHF.

The chain uses TRBV5-1 and TRBJ2-5; tentatively, D is TRBD1 or TRBD2 (7 bases each). Between the trimmed V and J ends, which lost 2 bases and 5 bases, there was a span of 13 bases. The germline gives CDR1 SGHRS, CDR2 YFSETQ. CDR3 length: 14 amino acids. CDR3 nucleotide sequence: TGCGCCAGCAGCTTTCAGGGGGGGGTTGAGACCCAGTACTTC. Amino acids: CASSFQGGVETQYF.

The chain recombines TRBV30 with TRBJ1-5; D gene unclear. There are 14 residues in the CDR3. The V gene lost 2 bases and the J gene lost 9 bases, with 17 bases spanning the gap. CDR1 is GTSNPN and CDR2 is SVGIG in the germline V gene (reference sequence). CDR3 in amino acids: CAWSIASTDGPQHF. The CDR3 DNA reads TGTGCCTGGAGTATCGCCAGCACGGATGGGCCCCAGCATTTT.

The chain links TRBV4-1 to TRBJ1-2, with 12 nucleotides matching TRBD1. J lost 4 bases, V lost 4 bases, and 1 base had no gene match. The CDR3 totals 14 residues. The germline V gene has CDR1 MGHRA and CDR2 YSYEKL. The CDR3, as DNA: TGCGCCAGCAGCCCGGGACAGGGGGCCTATGGCTACACCTTC. Protein product: CASSPGQGAYGYTF.

The chain has TRBV5-5 and TRBJ2-3; 9 bases line up with TRBD2. CDR1 and CDR2 from the germline V gene are SGHKS and YYEKEE (reference sequence). The CDR3 spans 14 residues. After removal of 6 bases from V and 6 bases from J, the junction contained 8 bases not matched to a gene. CDR3 sequence (DNA): TGTGCCAGCACCCAGGGACTAGCCCCCGATACGCAGTATTTT. It codes for CASTQGLAPDTQYF.

The J gene is TRBJ1-1, the V gene TRBV5-1; D unresolved. Between the trimmed V and J ends, which lost 1 base and 3 bases, there was a span of 10 bases. Germline CDR1 and CDR2: SGHRS and YFSETQ. The CDR3 has 14 residues. CDR3 DNA: TGCGCCAGCAGCTTGTTGGGTGGCGACACTGAAGCTTTCTTT. It codes for CASSLLGGDTEAFF.

The chain has TRBV19 and TRBJ1-5; D perhaps matches TRBD1 (6 bases). Germline loops: CDR1 LNHDA, CDR2 SQIVND (reference sequence). This CDR3 contains 15 residues. V was cut by 6 bases and J by 5 bases, with 17 bases left in between. CDR3 sequence reads: CASRLGGSVDQPQHF. The CDR3 DNA is TGTGCCAGTAGGTTAGGGGGGTCTGTCGATCAGCCCCAGCATTTT.

This clone was picked up a small number of times. The chain joins TRBV18 to TRBJ2-7, with 8 positions matching TRBD1. With 5 bases clipped from V and 3 bases from J, the junction kept 6 bases outside the gene matches. Germline V lookup: CDR1 KGHSH, CDR2 LQKENI. The CDR3 is 14 residues long. The CDR3: CASSTGTGFYEQYF. CDR3 nucleotides: TGTGCCAGCTCAACCGGGACAGGCTTCTACGAGCAGTACTTC. Based on the CDR3 plus reference TRBV18 and TRBJ2-7, the full variable domain is NAGVMQNPRHLVRRRGQEARLRCSPMKGHSHVYWYRQLPEEGLKFMVYLQKENIIDESGMPKERFSAEFPKEGPSILRIQQVVRGDSAAYFCASSTGTGFYEQYFGPGTRLTVT.

The rearrangement links TRBV7-9 to TRBJ1-1; D is perhaps TRBD1 (6 bases). Germline V lookup: CDR1 SEHNR, CDR2 FQNEAQ (reference sequence). Trimming shortened V by 1 base and J by 2 bases, and 14 bases separated the two germline ends. There are 16 residues in the CDR3. This CDR3 reads CASSLVVRTDNTEAFF. The CDR3 DNA is TGTGCCAGCAGCTTAGTGGTCCGGACAGACAACACTGAAGCTTTCTTT.

The chain has TRBV29-1 and TRBJ2-6; D call uncertain. This CDR3 is built from 16 residues. V gave up 4 bases and J gave up 0 bases, with 13 bases separating them. CDR1 and CDR2 (germline): SQVTM, ANQGSEA. The CDR3 sequence is CSVASYSSSGANVLTF. CDR3 bases: TGCAGCGTTGCTAGTTACAGCTCCTCTGGGGCCAACGTCCTGACTTTC.

The gene calls are TRBV30 and TRBJ1-2; D is possibly TRBD1 (6 bases). V lost 7 bases to trimming and J lost 2 bases, with 17 bases between them. The CDR3 runs 14 residues. Germline V gives CDR1 GTSNPN, CDR2 SVGIG (reference sequence). CDR3 coding DNA: TGTGCCTACACCAGGCAGGGGAACAACTATGGCTACACCTTC. Encoded protein: CAYTRQGNNYGYTF. Based on the CDR3 plus reference TRBV30 and TRBJ1-2, the full variable domain is SQTIHQWPATLVQPVGSPLSLECTVEGTSNPNLYWYRQAAGRGLQLLFYSVGIGQISSEVPQNLSASRPQDRQFILSSKKLLLSDSGFYLCAYTRQGNNYGYTFGSGTRLTVV.

V and J are TRBV9 and TRBJ1-3; tentative D call: TRBD1 (5 bases). This CDR3 has 16 residues. Trimming removed 0 bases from V and 3 bases from J, with 13 bases in between. The germline CDR1 and CDR2 sequences are SGDLS and YYNGEE. Here the CDR3 reads CASSVGGVGDGNTIYF. The CDR3 DNA follows: TGTGCCAGCAGCGTAGGAGGGGTAGGAGATGGAAACACCATATATTTT.